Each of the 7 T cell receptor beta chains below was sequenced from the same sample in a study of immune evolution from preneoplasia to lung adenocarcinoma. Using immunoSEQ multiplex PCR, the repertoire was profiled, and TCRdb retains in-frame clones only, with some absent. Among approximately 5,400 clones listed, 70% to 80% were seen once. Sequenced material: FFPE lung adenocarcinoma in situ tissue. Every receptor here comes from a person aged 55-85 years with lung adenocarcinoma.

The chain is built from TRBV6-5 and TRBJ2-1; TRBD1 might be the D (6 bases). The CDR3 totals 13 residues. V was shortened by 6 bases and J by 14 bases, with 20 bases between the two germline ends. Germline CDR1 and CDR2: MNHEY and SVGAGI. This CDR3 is CASSRYDRSREFF. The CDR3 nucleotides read TGTGCCAGCAGCCGTTACGACAGGTCAAGGGAGTTCTTC.

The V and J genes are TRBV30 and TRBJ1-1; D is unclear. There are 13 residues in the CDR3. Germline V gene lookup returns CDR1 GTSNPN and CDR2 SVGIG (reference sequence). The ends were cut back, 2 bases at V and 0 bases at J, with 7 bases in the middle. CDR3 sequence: CAWSLRMNTEAFF. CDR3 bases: TGTGCCTGGAGTTTACGGATGAACACTGAAGCTTTCTTT.

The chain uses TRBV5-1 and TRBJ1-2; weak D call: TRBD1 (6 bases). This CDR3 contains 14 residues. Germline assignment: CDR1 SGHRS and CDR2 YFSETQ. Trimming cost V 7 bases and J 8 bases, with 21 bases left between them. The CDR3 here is CASSTDGGPGGYTF. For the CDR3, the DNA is TGCGCCAGCTCCACTGACGGGGGCCCTGGGGGCTACACCTTC.

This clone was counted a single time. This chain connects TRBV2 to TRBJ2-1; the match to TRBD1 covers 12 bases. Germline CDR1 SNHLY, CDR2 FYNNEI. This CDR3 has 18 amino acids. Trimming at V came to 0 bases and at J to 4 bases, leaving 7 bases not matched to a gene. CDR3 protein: CASSEAGGQGAGYNEQFF. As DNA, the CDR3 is TGTGCCAGCAGTGAAGCTGGGGGACAGGGGGCGGGGTACAATGAGCAGTTCTTC.

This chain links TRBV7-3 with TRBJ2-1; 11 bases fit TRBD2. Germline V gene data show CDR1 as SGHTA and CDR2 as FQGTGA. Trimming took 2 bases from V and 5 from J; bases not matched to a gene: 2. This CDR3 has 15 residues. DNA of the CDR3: TGTGCCAGCAGCTTATCGACTAGCGGGGACAATGAGCAGTTCTTC. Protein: CASSLSTSGDNEQFF. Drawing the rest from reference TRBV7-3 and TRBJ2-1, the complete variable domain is GAGVSQTPSNKVTEKGKYVELRCDPISGHTALYWYRQSLGQGPEFLIYFQGTGAADDSGLPNDRFFAVRPEGSVSTLKIQRTERGDSAVYLCASSLSTSGDNEQFFGPGTRLTVL.

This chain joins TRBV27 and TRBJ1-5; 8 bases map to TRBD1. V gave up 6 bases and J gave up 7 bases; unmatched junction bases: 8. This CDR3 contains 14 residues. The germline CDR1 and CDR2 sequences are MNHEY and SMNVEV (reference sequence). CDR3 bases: TGTGCCAGCAGAGATACTAACAGGGGGCAGCCCCAGCATTTT. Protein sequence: CASRDTNRGQPQHF.

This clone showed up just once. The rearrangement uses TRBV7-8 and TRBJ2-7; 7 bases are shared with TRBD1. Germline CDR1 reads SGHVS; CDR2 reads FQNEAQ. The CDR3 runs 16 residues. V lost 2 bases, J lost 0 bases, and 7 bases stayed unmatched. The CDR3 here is CASSLSMDRSSYEQYF. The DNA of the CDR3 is TGTGCCAGCAGCTTAAGTATGGACAGGTCCTCCTACGAGCAGTACTTC.